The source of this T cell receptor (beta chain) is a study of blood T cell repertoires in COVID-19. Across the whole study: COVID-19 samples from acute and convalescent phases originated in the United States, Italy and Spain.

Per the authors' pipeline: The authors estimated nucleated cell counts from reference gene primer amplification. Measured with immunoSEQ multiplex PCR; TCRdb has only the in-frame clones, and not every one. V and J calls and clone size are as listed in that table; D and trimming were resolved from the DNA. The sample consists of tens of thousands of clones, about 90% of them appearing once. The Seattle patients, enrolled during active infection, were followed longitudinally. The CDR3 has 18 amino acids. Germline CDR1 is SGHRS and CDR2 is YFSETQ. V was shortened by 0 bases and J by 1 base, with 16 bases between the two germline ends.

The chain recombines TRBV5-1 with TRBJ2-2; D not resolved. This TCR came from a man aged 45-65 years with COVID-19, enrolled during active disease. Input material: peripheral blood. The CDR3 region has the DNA TGCGCCAGCAGCTTGGATGGAGATTATGTTGGGAACACCGGGGAGCTGTTTTTT. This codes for CASSLDGDYVGNTGELFF.